The present T cell receptor beta chain was sequenced within a study of blood T cell repertoires in COVID-19. Overall study context: Samples came from the United States, Italy and Spain, spanning acute and convalescent COVID-19. T cells, B-cell-depleted T cells, or PBMCs supplied cDNA or gDNA.

Authors' processing steps: The authors estimated nucleated cell counts from reference gene primer amplification. Assay: immunoSEQ multiplex PCR; the TCRdb copy retains only in-frame clones and omits some. The V and J calls and clone size were taken over from that table, and D and trimming were inferred from the DNA. Of approximately 350,000 clones listed, 75% to 90% were seen once; the top ten hold more than 0.8%. CDR1 and CDR2 from the germline V gene are MDHEN and SYDVKM. The CDR3 loop spans 14 amino acids. J gave up 3 bases and V 9 bases, and 4 bases lay outside the gene matches. This clone is a singleton in its sample.

The chain has TRBV28 and TRBJ2-1; 11 bases map to TRBD2. Sequencing was performed on PBMCs or T cells enriched from blood (not recorded which). The clonotype comes from a man aged 18 to 30 who had recovered from COVID-19. For the CDR3, the DNA is TGTGCCAGAGAGGGACTAGCGGACTACAATGAGCAGTTCTTC. Protein: CAREGLADYNEQFF. The whole variable domain, filled in from reference TRBV28 and TRBJ2-1, reads DVKVTQSSRYLVKRTGEKVFLECVQDMDHENMFWYRQDPGLGLRLIYFSYDVKMKEKGDIPEGYSVSREKKERFSLILESASTNQTSMYLCAREGLADYNEQFFGPGTRLTVL.